These 8 T cell receptor beta chains were all obtained from the same sample, sequenced in a study of blood T cell repertoires in COVID-19. Clones were read by immunoSEQ multiplex PCR, and TCRdb kept only the in-frame ones, dropping some. The sample yields 200,000 to 300,000 clones, 88% seen once. Sequenced input: peripheral blood. Every receptor here comes from a man aged 60-69 years who had recovered from COVID-19.

The V gene is TRBV24-1, the J gene TRBJ2-1; 8 positions agree with TRBD2. CDR1 and CDR2 from the germline V gene are KGHDR and SFDVKD. The CDR3 contains 17 residues. Trimming took 4 bases from V and 0 from J; bases not matched to a gene: 7. The CDR3 is CATSDFSGVSSYNEQFF. Here the CDR3 DNA reads TGTGCCACCAGTGACTTTAGCGGGGTCAGCTCCTACAATGAGCAGTTCTTC.

This CDR3 reads CASSISLGRAGELFF. CDR3 DNA sequence: TGTGCCAGTAGTATAAGTCTGGGTCGGGCCGGGGAGCTGTTTTTT. The J gene is TRBJ2-2, the V gene TRBV19; D ambiguous. CDR1 LNHDA and CDR2 SQIVND come from the germline V gene (reference sequence). The CDR3 runs to 15 residues. The V and J ends lost 2 bases and 6 bases respectively, with 13 bases between them.

V and J are TRBV3-1 (or the pseudogene TRBV3-2) and TRBJ2-6; tentatively, D is TRBD2 (5 bases). The CDR3 loop spans 17 amino acids. The V gene lost 2 bases and the J gene lost 0 bases, with 11 bases spanning the gap. The germline V gene has CDR1 LGHDT and CDR2 YNNKEL (reference sequence). The CDR3 region has the DNA TGTGCCAGCAGCCAACAGAAGCGGAGCTCTGGGGCCAACGTCCTGACTTTC. Its translation: CASSQQKRSSGANVLTF.

The gene calls are TRBV6-1 and TRBJ2-7, with 9 bases fitting TRBD2. V trimming: 3 bases; J trimming: 4 bases; junction bases outside the gene matches: 4. Germline V gene lookup returns CDR1 MNHNS and CDR2 SASEGT. The CDR3 runs 14 residues. The CDR3 loop is CASSELAGTYEQYF. The CDR3, as DNA: TGTGCCAGCAGTGAGCTAGCGGGGACTTACGAGCAGTACTTC.

The chain has TRBV7-8 and TRBJ2-3, with 7 bases lining up with TRBD2. Trimming took 1 base from V and 8 from J; bases not matched to a gene: 0. This CDR3 spans 12 amino acids. Germline assignment: CDR1 SGHVS and CDR2 FQNEAQ. This CDR3 reads CASSLGGGTQYF. The CDR3, as DNA: TGTGCCAGCAGCTTAGGGGGGGGTACGCAGTATTTT.

The J gene is TRBJ2-5, the V gene TRBV19; 10 positions match TRBD2. Trimming cost V 3 bases and J 6 bases; bases outside gene matches: 4. The CDR3 consists of 14 residues. Germline V CDR1 and CDR2: LNHDA, SQIVND (reference sequence). In DNA form, the CDR3 reads TGTGCCAGTAGTATTAGCGGGGGGTTGAAGACCCAGTACTTC. It encodes CASSISGGLKTQYF.

The chain links TRBV4-2 to TRBJ2-2; TRBD1 might be the D (6 bases). Germline V gives CDR1 LGHNA, CDR2 YNFKEQ. CDR3 size: 14 residues. Between the trimmed V and J ends, which lost 4 bases and 7 bases, there was a span of 13 bases. The CDR3 is CASSRGGGGGELFF. Here the CDR3 DNA reads TGTGCCAGCAGCCGTGGTGGGGGCGGCGGGGAGCTGTTTTTT.

J is TRBJ2-1 and V is TRBV7-2; tentatively, D is TRBD2 (7 bases). The CDR3 has 17 amino acids. V was shortened by 4 bases and J by 3 bases, with 19 bases between the two germline ends. Germline V CDR1 and CDR2: SGHTA, FQGNSA. The CDR3 is CASSWGAGRGIYNEQFF. In DNA, the CDR3 is TGTGCCAGCAGCTGGGGGGCTGGGAGGGGAATCTACAATGAGCAGTTCTTC. Combining the CDR3 with reference TRBV7-2 and TRBJ2-1 gives the whole variable domain GAGVSQSPSNKVTEKGKDVELRCDPISGHTALYWYRQSLGQGLEFLIYFQGNSAPDKSGLPSDRFSAERTGGSVSTLTIQRTQQEDSAVYLCASSWGAGRGIYNEQFFGPGTRLTVL.